The clone carrying this T cell receptor beta chain was seen a few times. In the source study's methods: Amplifying reference gene primers gave estimates of nucleated cell counts. Assay used: immunoSEQ multiplex PCR; TCRdb lists only in-frame clones, some missing. The V and J calls and clone size are taken from that table; D and trimming were inferred from the DNA. In the table there are about 130,000 clones, about 85% of which are singletons. The data derive from a study of blood T cell repertoires in COVID-19. The clonotype comes from a man between 65 and 80 years old with acute or convalescent COVID-19. The material sequenced was peripheral blood.

The CDR3 DNA is TGTGCCAGCAGTGAATTCGGAAGGAGCTCCTACGAGCAGTACTTC. Encoded protein: CASSEFGRSSYEQYF. This rearrangement joins TRBV25-1 to TRBJ2-7, with unresolved D. CDR3 size: 15 residues. V was clipped by 1 base and J by 0 bases, with 10 bases between them. Germline-derived CDR1 and CDR2 are MGHDK and SYGVNS.